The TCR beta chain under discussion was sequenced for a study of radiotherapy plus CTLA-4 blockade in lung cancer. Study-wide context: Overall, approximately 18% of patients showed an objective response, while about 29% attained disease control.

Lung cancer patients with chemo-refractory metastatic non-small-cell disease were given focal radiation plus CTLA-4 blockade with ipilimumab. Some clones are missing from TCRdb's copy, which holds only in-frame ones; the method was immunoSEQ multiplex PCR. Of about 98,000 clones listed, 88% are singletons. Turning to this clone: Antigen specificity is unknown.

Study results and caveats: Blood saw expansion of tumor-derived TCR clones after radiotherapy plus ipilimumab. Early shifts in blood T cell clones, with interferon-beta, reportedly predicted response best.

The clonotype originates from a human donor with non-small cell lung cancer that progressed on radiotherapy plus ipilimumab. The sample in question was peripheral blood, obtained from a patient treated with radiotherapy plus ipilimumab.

The CDR3 nucleotides are TGTGCCACCAGCAGAGATGTGGGACTCTACGAGCAGTACTTC. This translates into CATSRDVGLYEQYF. This chain joins TRBV15 and TRBJ2-7; D is possibly TRBD2 (6 bases). Germline V gene data show CDR1 as LNHNV and CDR2 as YYDKDF (reference sequence). V gave up 0 bases and J gave up 3 bases, with 9 bases separating them. The CDR3 contains 14 residues. Looking up the rest from reference TRBV15 and TRBJ2-7 gives the full variable domain: DAMVIQNPRYQVTQFGKPVTLSCSQTLNHNVMYWYQQKSSQAPKLLFHYYDKDFNNEADTPDNFQSRRPNTSFCFLDIRSPGLGDTAMYLCATSRDVGLYEQYFGPGTRLTVT.